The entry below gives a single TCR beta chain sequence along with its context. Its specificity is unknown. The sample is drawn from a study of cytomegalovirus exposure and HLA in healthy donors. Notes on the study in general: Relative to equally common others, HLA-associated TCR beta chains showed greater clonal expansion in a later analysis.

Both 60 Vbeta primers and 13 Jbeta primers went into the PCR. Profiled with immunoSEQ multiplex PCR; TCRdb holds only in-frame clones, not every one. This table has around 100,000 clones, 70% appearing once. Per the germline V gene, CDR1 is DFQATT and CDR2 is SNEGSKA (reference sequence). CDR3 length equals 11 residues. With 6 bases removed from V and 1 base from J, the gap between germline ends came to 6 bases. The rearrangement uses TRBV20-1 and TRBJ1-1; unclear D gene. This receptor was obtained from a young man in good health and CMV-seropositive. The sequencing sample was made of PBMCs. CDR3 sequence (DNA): TGCAGTGCAAAGAGGAACACTGAAGCTTTCTTT. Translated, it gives CSAKRNTEAFF.